This is a list of T cell receptor beta chains from one sample in a study of shared clonotypes between healthy human individuals. The data were produced by immunoSEQ multiplex PCR, yet TCRdb's version contains in-frame clones alone and is incomplete. The table lists fewer than 1.6 million clones, roughly 98.5% of them singletons. Sequencing was performed on naive CD4+ T cells sorted from blood. The receptors here all came from a man aged 25-45 years in good health. Both conserved end residues are part of each CDR3. The order of the fields is V gene, D gene, clone size, J gene, CDR3 length, CDR3 DNA, CDR3 protein. The D gene is left open where the match is weak. Clone size is given for some rows only: seen once, a few or many times, or a class if the clone is expanded.

V gene: TRBV7-9; D gene: NA; clone size: NA; J gene: TRBJ1-5; CDR3 length: 14; CDR3 DNA: TGTGCCAGCAGCTTAGCAGGAGGCAATCAGCCCCAGCATTTT; CDR3 protein: CASSLAGGNQPQHF
V gene: TRBV19; D gene: TRBD1; clone size: NA; J gene: TRBJ2-5; CDR3 length: 14; CDR3 DNA: TGTGCCAGTAGTATATGGACAGGCCAAGAGACCCAGTACTTC; CDR3 protein: CASSIWTGQETQYF
V gene: TRBV7-2; D gene: TRBD2; clone size: NA; J gene: TRBJ2-1; CDR3 length: 15; CDR3 DNA: TGTGCCAGCAGCTTCGGACTAGCGGGATCGAAGGAGCAGTTCTTC; CDR3 protein: CASSFGLAGSKEQFF
V gene: TRBV7-8; D gene: TRBD2; clone size: NA; J gene: TRBJ2-3; CDR3 length: 20; CDR3 DNA: TGTGCCAGCAGCTTAGCAGGGGGACTAGCGGGAGTCGGATCCACAGATACGCAGTATTTT; CDR3 protein: CASSLAGGLAGVGSTDTQYF
V gene: TRBV5-5; D gene: NA; clone size: NA; J gene: TRBJ2-1; CDR3 length: 14; CDR3 DNA: TGTGCCAGCAGCTACACGAGCTCCTACAATGAGCAGTTCTTC; CDR3 protein: CASSYTSSYNEQFF
V gene: TRBV28; D gene: NA; clone size: NA; J gene: TRBJ2-2; CDR3 length: 16; CDR3 DNA: TGTGCCAGCAGTTTCTCGGGAAAGGGATACACCGGGGAGCTGTTTTTT; CDR3 protein: CASSFSGKGYTGELFF
V gene: TRBV14; D gene: NA; clone size: NA; J gene: TRBJ1-5; CDR3 length: 16; CDR3 DNA: TGTGCCAGCAGCCAAGGCGGGGGAGTAAGCAATCAGCCCCAGCATTTT; CDR3 protein: CASSQGGGVSNQPQHF
V gene: TRBV6-5; D gene: NA; clone size: NA; J gene: TRBJ2-1; CDR3 length: 12; CDR3 DNA: TGTGCCACCTTGGGCTCCTACAATGAGCAGTTCTTC; CDR3 protein: CATLGSYNEQFF
V gene: TRBV27; D gene: TRBD2; clone size: once; J gene: TRBJ2-1; CDR3 length: 15; CDR3 DNA: TGTGCCAGCAGTTCGACGGGACTAAGATTCAATGAGCAGTTCTTC; CDR3 protein: CASSSTGLRFNEQFF
V gene: TRBV4-3; D gene: NA; clone size: once; J gene: TRBJ1-2; CDR3 length: 14; CDR3 DNA: TGCGCCAGCAGCCAAGGGACAGATTACTATGGCTACACCTTC; CDR3 protein: CASSQGTDYYGYTF
V gene: TRBV19; D gene: TRBD2; clone size: NA; J gene: TRBJ2-7; CDR3 length: 13; CDR3 DNA: TGTGCCAGTAGTACTAGCGGCTCCTACGAGCAGTACTTC; CDR3 protein: CASSTSGSYEQYF
V gene: TRBV9; D gene: TRBD1; clone size: NA; J gene: TRBJ2-7; CDR3 length: 14; CDR3 DNA: TGTGCCAGCAGCGGTTCAGGGGGCGCCTACGAGCAGTACTTC; CDR3 protein: CASSGSGGAYEQYF
V gene: TRBV28; D gene: TRBD2; clone size: NA; J gene: TRBJ2-2; CDR3 length: 14; CDR3 DNA: TGTGCCAGCAGACTAGCGGCTAACACCGGGGAGCTGTTTTTT; CDR3 protein: CASRLAANTGELFF
V gene: TRBV5-1; D gene: NA; clone size: NA; J gene: TRBJ2-7; CDR3 length: 15; CDR3 DNA: TGCGCCAGCAGCCCCGGACAGGACTACGCGAACGAGCAGTACTTC; CDR3 protein: CASSPGQDYANEQYF
V gene: TRBV28; D gene: TRBD1; clone size: once; J gene: TRBJ1-5; CDR3 length: 15; CDR3 DNA: TGTGCCAGCAGTCAGGGGGCGGGGATCAATCAGCCCCAGCATTTT; CDR3 protein: CASSQGAGINQPQHF
V gene: TRBV18; D gene: NA; clone size: NA; J gene: TRBJ2-4; CDR3 length: 14; CDR3 DNA: TGTGCCAGCTCACCCCAACGAGTCAAAAACATTCAGTACTTC; CDR3 protein: CASSPQRVKNIQYF
V gene: TRBV9; D gene: TRBD2; clone size: NA; J gene: TRBJ2-7; CDR3 length: 16; CDR3 DNA: TGTGCCAGCAGCGTAGACGGCCGACTAGCGGGAGCCCGGCAGTACTTC; CDR3 protein: CASSVDGRLAGARQYF
V gene: TRBV5-1; D gene: TRBD2; clone size: NA; J gene: TRBJ2-2; CDR3 length: 16; CDR3 DNA: TGCGCCAGCAGCTTGGAGACTAGCGGGAGGATCGGGGAGCTGTTTTTT; CDR3 protein: CASSLETSGRIGELFF
V gene: TRBV5-1; D gene: TRBD2; clone size: NA; J gene: TRBJ2-3; CDR3 length: 16; CDR3 DNA: TGCGCCAGCAGCGTACAACCGGGACTAGGTGGAGATACGCAGTATTTT; CDR3 protein: CASSVQPGLGGDTQYF
V gene: TRBV10-3; D gene: NA; clone size: NA; J gene: TRBJ1-3; CDR3 length: 15; CDR3 DNA: TGTGCCATCAGTGAGTCGAGGGTCACTAAAAACACCATATATTTT; CDR3 protein: CAISESRVTKNTIYF
V gene: TRBV28; D gene: TRBD2; clone size: NA; J gene: TRBJ2-1; CDR3 length: 17; CDR3 DNA: TGTGCCAGCAGGTCCTCACCGCTAGCGGGAGAAGGAAATGAGCAGTTCTTC; CDR3 protein: CASRSSPLAGEGNEQFF
V gene: TRBV7-7; D gene: NA; clone size: NA; J gene: TRBJ2-7; CDR3 length: 14; CDR3 DNA: TGTGCTAGCAGCTTGGGACTTACCTACCACGAGCAGTACTTC; CDR3 protein: CASSLGLTYHEQYF
V gene: TRBV7-9; D gene: TRBD1; clone size: NA; J gene: TRBJ2-4; CDR3 length: 15; CDR3 DNA: TGTGCCAGCAGCTTCTGGGACAGGCCGATGAACATTCAGTACTTC; CDR3 protein: CASSFWDRPMNIQYF
V gene: TRBV18; D gene: NA; clone size: NA; J gene: TRBJ2-7; CDR3 length: 13; CDR3 DNA: TGTGCCAGCTCACTGGAAGGGTACTACGAGCAGTACTTC; CDR3 protein: CASSLEGYYEQYF
V gene: TRBV7-2; D gene: NA; clone size: NA; J gene: TRBJ2-7; CDR3 length: 13; CDR3 DNA: TGTGCCAGCAGCTTCCGGACTACCCTCGAGCAGTACTTC; CDR3 protein: CASSFRTTLEQYF
V gene: TRBV9; D gene: NA; clone size: NA; J gene: TRBJ1-3; CDR3 length: 18; CDR3 DNA: TGTGCCAGCAGCGTAGTGGCGGCCGGATTAGGCTCTGGAAACACCATATATTTT; CDR3 protein: CASSVVAAGLGSGNTIYF
V gene: TRBV13; D gene: NA; clone size: NA; J gene: TRBJ2-1; CDR3 length: 14; CDR3 DNA: TGTGCCAGCAGCTTAGCTCTTACCTACAATGAGCAGTTCTTC; CDR3 protein: CASSLALTYNEQFF
V gene: TRBV7-8; D gene: NA; clone size: NA; J gene: TRBJ1-2; CDR3 length: 13; CDR3 DNA: TGTGCCAGCAGCTCCCTGACAAACTATGGCTACACCTTC; CDR3 protein: CASSSLTNYGYTF